This T cell receptor beta chain was identified during a study of T cell clones after liver transplantation. Study-level information: Immunosuppression withdrawal was tried within 2 years after liver transplantation in this trial. TCRbeta sequencing after a pre-transplant mixed lymphocyte reaction identified graft-donor-reactive clones, later tracked in post-transplant blood.

The method was immunoSEQ multiplex PCR; TCRdb's version includes in-frame clones alone and lacks a portion of them. The table has 55,000 to 80,000 clones, around 90% seen once; the top ten hold roughly 3%. The germline V gene encodes CDR1 KGHSY and CDR2 FQNENV. J lost 9 bases, V lost 0 bases, and 3 bases had no gene match. The CDR3 totals 15 residues. Of note for this clone: As yet, its antigen is unknown.

Study-level points and caveats: A larger donor-reactive than third-party decline suggested partial antigen-specific deletion.

This specimen was CD4+ T cells from blood, taken before liver transplant. The receptor comes from a human donor who received a liver transplant. The chain carries TRBV16 and TRBJ2-1; 12 bases fit TRBD2. CDR3 in DNA: TGTGCCAGCAGCCAATCCCTGACTAGCGGGGGTGAGCAGTTCTTC. Its protein product is CASSQSLTSGGEQFF.